The 8 T cell receptor beta chains below come from one sample, sequenced in a study of blood T cell repertoires in COVID-19. Some clones are missing from TCRdb's copy, which holds only in-frame ones; the method was immunoSEQ multiplex PCR. The data show tens of thousands of clones, roughly 84% seen once. The sample was peripheral blood. The receptors originated from a man aged 45-65 years with active or convalescent COVID-19.

The chain recombines TRBV19 with TRBJ1-4, with D possibly TRBD1 on 5 matching bases. Germline CDR1 LNHDA, CDR2 SQIVND (reference sequence). Trimming removed 3 bases at V and 5 bases at J, with 13 bases between. CDR3 length: 15 residues. The CDR3 sequence: CASSMGGVLNEKLFF. CDR3 nucleotide sequence: TGTGCCAGTAGTATGGGGGGGGTGCTGAATGAAAAACTGTTTTTT. Variable domain in full (rest from reference TRBV19 and TRBJ1-4): DGGITQSPKYLFRKEGQNVTLSCEQNLNHDAMYWYRQDPGQGLRLIYYSQIVNDFQKGDIAEGYSVSREKKESFPLTVTSAQKNPTAFYLCASSMGGVLNEKLFFGSGTQLSVL.

This sequence joins TRBV3-1 (or the pseudogene TRBV3-2) and TRBJ1-3; no clear D. This CDR3 has 15 amino acids. The germline CDR1 and CDR2 sequences are LGHDT and YNNKEL (reference sequence). The V end lost 0 bases, the J end lost 3 bases, and 9 bases lay between the germline ends. The CDR3 coding sequence is TGTGCCAGCAGCCAAGATCCGGGTTATGGAAACACCATATATTTT. This codes for CASSQDPGYGNTIYF.

This clone was detected only once. The chain recombines TRBV2 with TRBJ2-7; D unclear. The CDR3 length is 14 residues. Trimming pared 3 bases from V and 2 bases from J, leaving 11 bases between. The germline V gene has CDR1 SNHLY and CDR2 FYNNEI. CDR3 bases: TGTGCCAGCAGTGAGACTGAAATTACCTACGAGCAGTACTTC. Amino acid sequence: CASSETEITYEQYF.

In DNA, the CDR3 is TGTGCCAGCAGTTTGAAGAGGGTCACTGAAGCTTTCTTT. The encoded protein is CASSLKRVTEAFF. The J gene is TRBJ1-1, the V gene TRBV12-3 or TRBV12-4; D uncertain. CDR3 length equals 13 residues. Trimming shortened V by 3 bases and J by 4 bases, and 9 bases separated the two germline ends.

The rearrangement uses TRBV5-6 and TRBJ2-7; tentatively, D is TRBD1 (6 bases). The V and J ends lost 4 bases and 2 bases respectively, with 10 bases between them. Germline assignment: CDR1 SGHDT and CDR2 YYEEEE. This CDR3 is built from 13 residues. CDR3 loop: CASSRGHPYEQYF. The CDR3 nucleotides are TGTGCCAGCAGCCGGGGACACCCCTACGAGCAGTACTTC.

DNA for the CDR3: TGTGCCATCAGTGAAAACCAGGGGGACGAGCAGTACTTC. Translated: CAISENQGDEQYF. The rearrangement links TRBV10-3 to TRBJ2-7, with 7 bases identical to TRBD1. CDR3 length: 13 residues. Germline V gives CDR1 ENHRY, CDR2 SYGVKD. Trimming removed 3 bases from V and 5 bases from J; junction bases left unmatched: 4.

This clone was detected once. The V call is TRBV5-4, the J call TRBJ2-1; D not resolved. V dropped 2 bases and J dropped 7 bases, with 13 bases sitting between them. The CDR3 consists of 14 residues. Germline loops: CDR1 SGHNT, CDR2 YYREEE (reference sequence). CDR3 protein: CASSLLGPRNEQFF. The DNA of the CDR3 is TGTGCCAGCAGCTTACTCGGCCCTAGGAATGAGCAGTTCTTC.

The V gene is TRBV15, the J gene TRBJ2-2; TRBD1 agrees at 7 bases. The germline gives CDR1 LNHNV, CDR2 YYDKDF (reference sequence). The CDR3 is 16 amino acids. The ends lost 3 bases at V and 1 base at J; junction bases unmatched: 5. CDR3 sequence (DNA): TGTGCCACCAGCAGCGAGGACAGGATGAACACCGGGGAGCTGTTTTTT. Its translation: CATSSEDRMNTGELFF. The full variable domain, rest sourced from reference TRBV15 and TRBJ2-2, is DAMVIQNPRYQVTQFGKPVTLSCSQTLNHNVMYWYQQKSSQAPKLLFHYYDKDFNNEADTPDNFQSRRPNTSFCFLDIRSPGLGDTAMYLCATSSEDRMNTGELFFGEGSRLTVL.